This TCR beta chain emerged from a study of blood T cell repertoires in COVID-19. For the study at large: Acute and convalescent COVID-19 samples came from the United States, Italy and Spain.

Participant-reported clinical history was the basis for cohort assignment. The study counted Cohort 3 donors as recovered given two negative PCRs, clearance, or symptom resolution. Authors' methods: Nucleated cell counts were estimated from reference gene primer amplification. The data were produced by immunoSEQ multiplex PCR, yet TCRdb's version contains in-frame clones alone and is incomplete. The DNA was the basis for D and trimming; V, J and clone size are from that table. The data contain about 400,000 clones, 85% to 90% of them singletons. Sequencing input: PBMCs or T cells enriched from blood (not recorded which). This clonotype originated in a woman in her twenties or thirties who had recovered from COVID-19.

In nucleotides, the CDR3 is TGTGCCAGCAGCTTACTTACGGGGGGCTTTCGGAACACCGGGGAGCTGTTTTTT. Translated, it gives CASSLLTGGFRNTGELFF. The chain is built from TRBV7-9 and TRBJ2-2; TRBD2 might be the D (7 bases). The CDR3 consists of 18 residues. Trimming cost V 2 bases and J 1 base, with 17 bases left between them. CDR1 is SEHNR and CDR2 is FQNEAQ in the germline V gene (reference sequence).